This T cell receptor beta chain was sequenced during a study of early T cells in non-severe SARS-CoV-2 infection. Ten or more counts support this clonotype. Germline V CDR1 and CDR2: MNHEY, SVGAGI. The V and J ends lost 0 bases and 1 base respectively, with 9 bases between them. CDR3 length: 15 residues. Each single cDNA molecule received a unique molecular identifier. A single record per CDR3 protein comes from TCRdb applying MiXCR to the 5' RACE reads. The repertoire consists of tens of thousands of distinct CDR3 sequences, with around 10% occurring once and the leading ten covering 3.5% to 4%. The receptor's source is an adult who was a healthcare worker with PCR-confirmed SARS-CoV-2 infection or an uninfected control (not recorded which). The chain recombines TRBV6-5 with TRBJ1-1; D gene ambiguous. Sequenced: whole blood. CDR3 region: CASSYSRDSNTEAFF. In nucleotides, the CDR3 is TGTGCCAGCAGTTACTCGAGGGATTCGAACACTGAAGCTTTCTTT.